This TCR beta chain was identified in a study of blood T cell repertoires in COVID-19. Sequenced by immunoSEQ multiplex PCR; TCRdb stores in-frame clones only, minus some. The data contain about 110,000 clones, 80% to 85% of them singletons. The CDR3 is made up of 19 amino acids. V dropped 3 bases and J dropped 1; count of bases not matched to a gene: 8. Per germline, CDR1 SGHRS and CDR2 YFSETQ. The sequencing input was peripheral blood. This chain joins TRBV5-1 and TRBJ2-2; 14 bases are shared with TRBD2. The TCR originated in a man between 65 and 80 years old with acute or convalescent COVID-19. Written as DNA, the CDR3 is TGCGCCAGCAGCTGGTACGGGACTAGCGGGGGCGTGAACACCGGGGAGCTGTTTTTT. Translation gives CASSWYGTSGGVNTGELFF.